A single sample gave rise to the 19 T cell receptor beta chains below, sequenced in a study of shared clonotypes between healthy human individuals. Sequenced by immunoSEQ multiplex PCR; TCRdb stores in-frame clones only, minus some. Of around 1,900,000 clones detected, 80% to 95% appear once; the ten largest clones hold less than 2%. Naive-designated CD8 cells lacked CD45RO, were positively enriched for CCR7, and omitted terminally differentiated effector memory CD45RA+ cells. The specimen sequenced was naive CD8+ T cells from PBMCs. Source of these receptors: a man in his late teens or twenties in good health. Some clones in this sample may be carry-over from other donors' samples.

The V and J genes are TRBV7-9 and TRBJ2-3; TRBD2 agrees at 12 bases. V lost 5 bases and J lost 9; bases outside the gene matches: 9. The CDR3 extends over 15 amino acids. The V gene's germline CDR1 is SEHNR and CDR2 FQNEAQ (reference sequence). CDR3 sequence reads: CASSPPGLAGLTQYF. The CDR3 bases are TGTGCCAGCAGCCCCCCGGGACTAGCGGGTTTAACGCAGTATTTT.

To note about this clone: Within the sample, other DNA sequences also encode this same CDR3. This chain connects TRBV19 to TRBJ2-2; 10 bases line up with TRBD2. Trimming cost V 1 base and J 5 bases; bases outside gene matches: 1. The V gene's germline CDR1 is LNHDA and CDR2 SQIVND (reference sequence). CDR3 length equals 15 residues. The CDR3 DNA is TGTGCCAGTAGTATAGTAGCGGGAGGAACCGGGGAGCTGTTTTTT. Its protein product is CASSIVAGGTGELFF.

Remarks on this clone: Within the sample, other DNA sequences also encode this same CDR3. This chain connects TRBV9 to TRBJ2-7; a weak D match, TRBD2 (5 bases). Germline CDR1 and CDR2: SGDLS and YYNGEE. The V end was cut by 0 bases, the J end by 2 bases, with 9 bases between. The CDR3 has 14 residues. CDR3 in DNA: TGTGCCAGCAGCGTAGGGGGAGCGACCTACGAGCAGTACTTC. It translates to CASSVGGATYEQYF.

The V and J genes are TRBV27 and TRBJ2-7, with D perhaps given as TRBD1 or TRBD2 (5 bases each). The germline V gene has CDR1 MNHEY and CDR2 SMNVEV (reference sequence). There are 14 residues in the CDR3. The V gene lost 6 bases and the J gene lost 5 bases, with 17 bases spanning the gap. CDR3 bases: TGTGCCAGCAGACGTGCCAGGGAGTTCCACGAGCAGTACTTC. Its protein product is CASRRAREFHEQYF.

V and J are TRBV14 and TRBJ1-2; weak D call: TRBD1 (6 bases). Germline CDR1 reads SGHDN; CDR2 reads FVKESK. This CDR3 is built from 17 residues. Trimming removed 4 bases at V and 0 bases at J, with 18 bases between. The CDR3 sequence: CASSPNREGDPNYGYTF. The DNA of the CDR3 is TGTGCCAGCAGCCCTAACAGGGAGGGGGACCCTAACTATGGCTACACCTTC.

V gene TRBV2 combines with J gene TRBJ2-1; D not certain. Germline CDR1 is SNHLY and CDR2 is FYNNEI. The CDR3 consists of 18 residues. Trimming left V 3 bases short and J 1 base short, with 19 bases between. This chain's CDR3 is CASSDGLVPAGSYNEQFF. As DNA, the CDR3 is TGTGCCAGCAGTGATGGGCTAGTCCCCGCTGGGTCCTACAATGAGCAGTTCTTC.

The chain recombines TRBV6-1 with TRBJ2-7; no clear D. The CDR3 is 12 residues long. Trimming left V 6 bases short and J 1 base short, with 7 bases between. Germline CDR1 and CDR2: MNHNS and SASEGT. CDR3 loop: CASSYDSYEQYF. The CDR3 DNA reads as TGTGCCAGCAGCTACGATTCCTACGAGCAGTACTTC.

The J gene is TRBJ2-3, the V gene TRBV6-5; 8 bases line up with TRBD1. There are 13 residues in the CDR3. Trimming at V came to 8 bases and at J to 1 base, leaving 2 bases not matched to a gene. Looked up from germline, CDR1 is MNHEY and CDR2 is SVGAGI. The CDR3 here is CASSTGGTDTQYF. In DNA form, the CDR3 reads TGTGCCAGCTCGACAGGGGGCACAGATACGCAGTATTTT.

Here the CDR3 reads CASSPNRGDYYGYTF. CDR3 nucleotide sequence: TGTGCCAGCAGCCCCAACAGGGGTGACTACTATGGCTACACCTTC. The chain carries TRBV7-8 and TRBJ1-2, with 7 bases that match TRBD1. Germline V gene data show CDR1 as SGHVS and CDR2 as FQNEAQ. The ends lost 5 bases at V and 3 bases at J; junction bases unmatched: 9. The CDR3 has 15 residues.

The CDR3 DNA sequence: TGTGCCACCAGAAGGACAGGGTCGGGGGTCCAGTACTTC. Its protein product is CATRRTGSGVQYF. The rearrangement uses TRBV15 and TRBJ2-4; 8 nucleotides line up with TRBD1. The CDR3 totals 13 residues. Germline lookup yields CDR1 LNHNV and CDR2 YYDKDF (reference sequence). With 6 bases clipped from V and 13 bases from J, the junction kept 11 bases outside the gene matches.

On this clone: The sample carries other DNA sequences with the same CDR3. The chain recombines TRBV11-2 with TRBJ2-5, with D unresolved. Trimming pared 1 base from V and 4 bases from J, leaving 4 bases between. The germline CDR1 and CDR2 sequences are SGHAT and FQNNGV. The CDR3 has 12 residues. This chain's CDR3 is CASSLGSETQYF. The CDR3, as DNA: TGTGCCAGCAGCTTAGGGTCAGAGACCCAGTACTTC. Full variable domain (missing parts from reference TRBV11-2 and TRBJ2-5): EAGVAQSPRYKIIEKRQSVAFWCNPISGHATLYWYQQILGQGPKLLIQFQNNGVVDDSQLPKDRFSAERLKGVDSTLKIQPAKLEDSAVYLCASSLGSETQYFGPGTRLLVL.

The chain joins TRBV28 to TRBJ2-1; perhaps D is TRBD1 or TRBD2 (6 bases each). The CDR3 sequence is 14 residues long. CDR1 and CDR2 from the germline V gene are MDHEN and SYDVKM. V lost 6 bases, J lost 4 bases, and 13 bases lay in between. This CDR3 reads CASRQGGGYNEQFF. In DNA form, the CDR3 reads TGTGCCAGCAGACAGGGAGGAGGATACAATGAGCAGTTCTTC.

This rearrangement joins TRBV5-6 to TRBJ2-7; 7 bases fit TRBD2. The CDR3 totals 16 residues. The germline CDR1 and CDR2 sequences are SGHDT and YYEEEE. V lost 1 base, J lost 0 bases, and 7 bases stayed unmatched. CDR3 DNA: TGTGCCAGCAGCTTGTGGGGAGGGAAGAGCTCCTACGAGCAGTACTTC. Protein sequence: CASSLWGGKSSYEQYF.

This clone was detected once. This chain links TRBV4-1 with TRBJ1-2; TRBD1 might be the D (6 bases). This CDR3 contains 15 residues. Germline assignment: CDR1 MGHRA and CDR2 YSYEKL. Trimming stripped 4 bases from V and 3 bases from J, with 15 bases between. Written as DNA, the CDR3 is TGCGCCAGCAGCCCCCGTGGGGGGCTGGACTATGGCTACACCTTC. It translates to CASSPRGGLDYGYTF.

The chain carries TRBV5-6 and TRBJ2-3; D not resolved. Deletions cut 0 bases from V and 1 base from J, with 9 bases between. Per germline, CDR1 SGHDT and CDR2 YYEEEE. The CDR3 is made up of 15 amino acids. The CDR3 protein is CASSLVLVGTDTQYF. CDR3 sequence (DNA): TGTGCCAGCAGCTTGGTATTAGTAGGCACAGATACGCAGTATTTT.

This rearrangement joins TRBV9 to TRBJ2-2, with D hard to call. Per the germline V gene, CDR1 is SGDLS and CDR2 is YYNGEE. The length of the CDR3 is 14 residues. With 0 bases removed from V and 7 bases from J, the gap between germline ends came to 10 bases. CDR3 residues: CASSVGGFSGELFF. CDR3 nucleotides: TGTGCCAGCAGCGTAGGGGGTTTCAGCGGGGAGCTGTTTTTT.

The CDR3 region is CASSIKGAIAGELFF. The CDR3 DNA is TGTGCCAGTAGTATCAAGGGGGCTATAGCCGGGGAGCTGTTTTTT. V is TRBV19 and J is TRBJ2-2; TRBD1 aligns across 7 bases. The V gene's germline CDR1 is LNHDA and CDR2 SQIVND (reference sequence). V dropped 3 bases and J dropped 6; count of bases not matched to a gene: 7. This CDR3 is built from 15 residues. The entire variable domain, with the rest obtained from reference TRBV19 and TRBJ2-2, is as follows: DGGITQSPKYLFRKEGQNVTLSCEQNLNHDAMYWYRQDPGQGLRLIYYSQIVNDFQKGDIAEGYSVSREKKESFPLTVTSAQKNPTAFYLCASSIKGAIAGELFFGEGSRLTVL.

This chain links TRBV27 with TRBJ2-7; 14 bases match TRBD2. The CDR3 is 15 amino acids. Germline trimming cut 5 bases from V and 5 bases from J; bases unmatched to any gene: 5. Germline V gene lookup returns CDR1 MNHEY and CDR2 SMNVEV (reference sequence). The CDR3, as DNA: TGTGCCAGCAGTCCGGGACTAGCGGGAGCTCACGAGCAGTACTTC. Translated: CASSPGLAGAHEQYF.

This clone was recorded a few times. Other DNA sequences from this sample encode an identical CDR3 as well. The V gene is TRBV13, the J gene TRBJ2-7; D ambiguous. The CDR3 loop spans 12 amino acids. Germline V gives CDR1 PRHDT, CDR2 FYEKMQ (reference sequence). The V and J ends lost 4 bases and 0 bases respectively, with 4 bases between them. CDR3 amino acids: CASSSSSYEQYF. The CDR3 DNA is TGTGCCAGCAGCTCCAGCTCCTACGAGCAGTACTTC.